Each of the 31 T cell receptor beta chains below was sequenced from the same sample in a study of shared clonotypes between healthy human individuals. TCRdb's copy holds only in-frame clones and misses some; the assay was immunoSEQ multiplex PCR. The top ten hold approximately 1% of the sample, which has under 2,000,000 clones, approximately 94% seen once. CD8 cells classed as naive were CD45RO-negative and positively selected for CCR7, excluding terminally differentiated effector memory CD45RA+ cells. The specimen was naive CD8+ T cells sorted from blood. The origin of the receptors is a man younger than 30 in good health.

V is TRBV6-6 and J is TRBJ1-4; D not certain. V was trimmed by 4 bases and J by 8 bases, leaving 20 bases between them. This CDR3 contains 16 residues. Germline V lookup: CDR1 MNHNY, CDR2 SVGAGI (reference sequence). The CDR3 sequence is CASSSDDTLAVEKLFF. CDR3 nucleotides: TGTGCCAGCAGTTCCGACGACACCTTGGCTGTGGAAAAACTGTTTTTT.

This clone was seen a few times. CDR3 sequence: CASKPANTGELFF. The CDR3 DNA reads TGTGCCAGTAAGCCAGCTAACACCGGGGAGCTGTTTTTT. The J gene is TRBJ2-2, the V gene TRBV19; D is undetermined. CDR1 and CDR2 (germline): LNHDA, SQIVND (reference sequence). The CDR3 contains 13 residues. V was trimmed by 7 bases and J by 2 bases, leaving 8 bases between them.

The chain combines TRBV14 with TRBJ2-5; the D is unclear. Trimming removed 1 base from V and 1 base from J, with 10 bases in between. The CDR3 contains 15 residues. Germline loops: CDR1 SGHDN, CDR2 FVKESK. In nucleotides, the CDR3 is TGTGCCAGCAGCCAAGGTGCAGATTCCCAAGAGACCCAGTACTTC. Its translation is CASSQGADSQETQYF.

The CDR3 DNA sequence: TGTGCTAGTGGTATCCTCCCGACAGGGAAAGGTTATGGCTACACCTTC. It codes for CASGILPTGKGYGYTF. The V call is TRBV12-5, the J call TRBJ1-2, with 7 bases identical to TRBD1. The CDR3 covers 16 residues. V was pared by 5 bases and J by 5 bases, with 14 bases of the junction left unmatched. Germline V gene data show CDR1 as LGHNT and CDR2 as FRNRAP.

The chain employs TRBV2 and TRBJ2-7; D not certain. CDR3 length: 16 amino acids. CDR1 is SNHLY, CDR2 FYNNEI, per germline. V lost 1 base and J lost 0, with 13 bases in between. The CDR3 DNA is TGTGCCAGCAGTGAAGACAGCCCCTTTTCCTCCTACGAGCAGTACTTC. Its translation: CASSEDSPFSSYEQYF.

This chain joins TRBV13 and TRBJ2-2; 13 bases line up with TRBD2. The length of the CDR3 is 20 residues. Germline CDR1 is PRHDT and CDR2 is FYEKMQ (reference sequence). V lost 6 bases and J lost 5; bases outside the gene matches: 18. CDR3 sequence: CASRRARPPGLAGDTGELFF. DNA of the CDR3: TGTGCCAGCAGGCGGGCGCGGCCCCCCGGACTAGCGGGAGATACCGGGGAGCTGTTTTTT.

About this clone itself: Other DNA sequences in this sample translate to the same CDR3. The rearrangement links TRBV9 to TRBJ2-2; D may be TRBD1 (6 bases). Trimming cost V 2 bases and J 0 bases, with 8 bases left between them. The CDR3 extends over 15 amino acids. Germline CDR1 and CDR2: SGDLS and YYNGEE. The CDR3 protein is CASSVGTPNTGELFF. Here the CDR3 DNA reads TGTGCCAGCAGCGTCGGGACACCGAACACCGGGGAGCTGTTTTTT.

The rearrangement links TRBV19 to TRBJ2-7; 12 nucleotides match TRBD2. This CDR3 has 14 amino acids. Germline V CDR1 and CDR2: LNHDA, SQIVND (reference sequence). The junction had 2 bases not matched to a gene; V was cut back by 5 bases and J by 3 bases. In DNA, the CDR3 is TGTGCCAGTAGTGGACTAGCGGGATTCTACGAGCAGTACTTC. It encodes CASSGLAGFYEQYF.

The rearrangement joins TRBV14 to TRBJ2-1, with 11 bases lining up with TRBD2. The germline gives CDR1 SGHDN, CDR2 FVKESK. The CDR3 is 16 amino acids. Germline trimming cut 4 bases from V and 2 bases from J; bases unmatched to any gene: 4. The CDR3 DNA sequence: TGTGCCAGCAGCCCCCGGACTAGCGGGCCCTACAATGAGCAGTTCTTC. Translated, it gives CASSPRTSGPYNEQFF.

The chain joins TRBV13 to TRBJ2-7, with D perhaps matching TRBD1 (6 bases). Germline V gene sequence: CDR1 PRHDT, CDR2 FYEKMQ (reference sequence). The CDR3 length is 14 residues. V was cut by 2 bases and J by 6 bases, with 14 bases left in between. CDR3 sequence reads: CASSLQGLAVEQYF. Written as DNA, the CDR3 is TGTGCCAGCAGCTTACAGGGGCTAGCAGTCGAGCAGTACTTC. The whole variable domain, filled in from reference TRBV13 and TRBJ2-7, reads AAGVIQSPRHLIKEKRETATLKCYPIPRHDTVYWYQQGPGQDPQFLISFYEKMQSDKGSIPDRFSAQQFSDYHSELNMSSLELGDSALYFCASSLQGLAVEQYFGPGTRLTVT.

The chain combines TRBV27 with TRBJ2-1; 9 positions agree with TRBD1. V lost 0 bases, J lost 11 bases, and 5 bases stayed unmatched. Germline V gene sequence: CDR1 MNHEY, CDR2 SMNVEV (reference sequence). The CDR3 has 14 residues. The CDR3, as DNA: TGTGCCAGCAGTTTATCGGGACAGGGCTCAAAGCAGTTCTTC. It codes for CASSLSGQGSKQFF.

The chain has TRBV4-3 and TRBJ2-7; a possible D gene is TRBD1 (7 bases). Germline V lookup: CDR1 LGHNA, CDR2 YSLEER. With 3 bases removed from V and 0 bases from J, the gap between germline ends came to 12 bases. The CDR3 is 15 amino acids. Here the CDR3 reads CASSHLRDSSYEQYF. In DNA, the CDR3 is TGCGCCAGCAGCCATCTGCGGGACAGCTCCTACGAGCAGTACTTC.

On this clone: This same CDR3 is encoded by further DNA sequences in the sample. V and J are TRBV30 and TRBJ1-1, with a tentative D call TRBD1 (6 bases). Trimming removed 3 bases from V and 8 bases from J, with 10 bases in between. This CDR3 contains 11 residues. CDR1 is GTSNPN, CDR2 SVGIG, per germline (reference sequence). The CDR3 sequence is CAWSRGTEAFF. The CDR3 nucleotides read TGTGCCTGGAGCCGCGGGACAGAAGCTTTCTTT.

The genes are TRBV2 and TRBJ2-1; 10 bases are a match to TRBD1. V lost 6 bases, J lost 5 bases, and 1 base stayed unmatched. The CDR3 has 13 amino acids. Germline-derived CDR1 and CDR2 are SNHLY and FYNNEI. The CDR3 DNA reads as TGTGCCAGCAGGGGACAGGGGAACAATGAGCAGTTCTTC. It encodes CASRGQGNNEQFF.

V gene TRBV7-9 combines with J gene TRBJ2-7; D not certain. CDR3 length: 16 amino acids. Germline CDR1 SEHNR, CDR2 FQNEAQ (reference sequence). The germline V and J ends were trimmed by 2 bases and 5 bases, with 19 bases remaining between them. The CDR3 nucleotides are TGTGCCAGCAGCTTAAGTGTCTTGGAGAGGTCGAACGAGCAGTACTTC. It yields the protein CASSLSVLERSNEQYF.

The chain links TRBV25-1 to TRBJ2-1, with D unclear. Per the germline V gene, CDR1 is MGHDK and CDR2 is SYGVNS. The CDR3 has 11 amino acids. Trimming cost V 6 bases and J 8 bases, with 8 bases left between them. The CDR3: CASSPAYEQFF. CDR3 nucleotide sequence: TGTGCCAGCAGCCCAGCGTATGAGCAGTTCTTC.

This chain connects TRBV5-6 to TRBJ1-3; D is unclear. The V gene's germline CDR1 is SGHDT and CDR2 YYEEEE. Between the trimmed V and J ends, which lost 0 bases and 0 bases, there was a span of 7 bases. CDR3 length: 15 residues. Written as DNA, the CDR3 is TGTGCCAGCAGCTTGGTTTGGGGCTCTGGAAACACCATATATTTT. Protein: CASSLVWGSGNTIYF.

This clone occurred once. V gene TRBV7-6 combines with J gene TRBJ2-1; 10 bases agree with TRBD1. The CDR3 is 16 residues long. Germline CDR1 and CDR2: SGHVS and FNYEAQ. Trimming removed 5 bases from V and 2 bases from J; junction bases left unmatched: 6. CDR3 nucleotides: TGTGCCAGCAGCCCCCAAGGACAGGGGGCCTACAATGAGCAGTTCTTC. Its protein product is CASSPQGQGAYNEQFF.

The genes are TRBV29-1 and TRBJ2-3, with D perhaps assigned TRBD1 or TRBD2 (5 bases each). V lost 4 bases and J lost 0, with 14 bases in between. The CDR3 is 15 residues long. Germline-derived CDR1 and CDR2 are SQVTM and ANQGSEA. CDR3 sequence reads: CSVAGTASSTDTQYF. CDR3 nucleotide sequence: TGCAGCGTTGCGGGGACCGCTTCTAGCACAGATACGCAGTATTTT.

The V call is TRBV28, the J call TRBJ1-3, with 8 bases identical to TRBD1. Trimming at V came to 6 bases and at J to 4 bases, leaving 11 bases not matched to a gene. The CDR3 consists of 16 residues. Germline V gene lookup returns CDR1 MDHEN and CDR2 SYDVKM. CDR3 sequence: CASSEPQTGAGNTIYF. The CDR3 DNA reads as TGTGCCAGCAGCGAACCGCAGACAGGGGCCGGAAACACCATATATTTT.

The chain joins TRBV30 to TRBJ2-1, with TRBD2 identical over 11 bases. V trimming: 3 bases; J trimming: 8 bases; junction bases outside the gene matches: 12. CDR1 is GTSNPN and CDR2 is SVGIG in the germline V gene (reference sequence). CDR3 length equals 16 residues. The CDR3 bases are TGTGCCTGGAGCCGCGATGCGGGACTAGCGGTCGATGAGCAGTTCTTC. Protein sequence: CAWSRDAGLAVDEQFF.

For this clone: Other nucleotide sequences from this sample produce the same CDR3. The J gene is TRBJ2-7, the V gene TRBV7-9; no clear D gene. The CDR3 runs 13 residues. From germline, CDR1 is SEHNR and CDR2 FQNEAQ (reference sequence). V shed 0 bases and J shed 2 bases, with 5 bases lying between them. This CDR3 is CASSLAPAYEQYF. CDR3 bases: TGTGCCAGCAGCTTAGCGCCAGCCTACGAGCAGTACTTC.

CDR3 DNA sequence: TGCGCCAGCAGCATCGGACTAGCGGAATCGAAGTCCTACAATGAGCAGTTCTTC. It encodes CASSIGLAESKSYNEQFF. The genes are TRBV5-1 and TRBJ2-1; TRBD2 matches at 10 bases. Germline V CDR1 and CDR2: SGHRS, YFSETQ. Trimming removed 4 bases from V and 1 base from J; junction bases left unmatched: 11. This CDR3 comprises 18 residues.

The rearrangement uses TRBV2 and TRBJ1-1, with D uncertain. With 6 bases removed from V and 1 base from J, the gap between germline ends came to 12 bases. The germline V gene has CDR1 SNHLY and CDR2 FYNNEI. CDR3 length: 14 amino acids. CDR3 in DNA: TGTGCCAGCAGCGCCAGCGGGGAGAACACTGAAGCTTTCTTT. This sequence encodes CASSASGENTEAFF. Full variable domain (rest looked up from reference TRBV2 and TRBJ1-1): EPEVTQTPSHQVTQMGQEVILRCVPISNHLYFYWYRQILGQKVEFLVSFYNNEISEKSEIFDDQFSVERPDGSNFTLKIRSTKLEDSAMYFCASSASGENTEAFFGQGTRLTVV.

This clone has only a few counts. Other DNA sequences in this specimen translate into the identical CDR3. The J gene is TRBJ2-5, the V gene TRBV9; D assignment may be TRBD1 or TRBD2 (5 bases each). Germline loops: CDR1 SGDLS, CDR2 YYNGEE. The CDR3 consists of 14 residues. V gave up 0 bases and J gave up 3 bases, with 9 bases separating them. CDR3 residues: CASSVGGTEETQYF. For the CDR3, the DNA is TGTGCCAGCAGCGTAGGTGGGACGGAAGAGACCCAGTACTTC.

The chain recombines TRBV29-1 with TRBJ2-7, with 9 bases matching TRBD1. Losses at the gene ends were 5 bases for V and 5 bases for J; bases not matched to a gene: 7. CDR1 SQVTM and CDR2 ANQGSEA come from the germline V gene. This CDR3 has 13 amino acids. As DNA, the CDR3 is TGCAGCGTTTCCGGGACAGGGTCCCACGAGCAGTACTTC. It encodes CSVSGTGSHEQYF.

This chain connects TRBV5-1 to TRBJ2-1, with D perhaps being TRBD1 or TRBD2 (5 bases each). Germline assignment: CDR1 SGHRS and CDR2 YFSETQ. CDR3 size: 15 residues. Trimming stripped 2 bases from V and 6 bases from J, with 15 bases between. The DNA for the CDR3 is TGCGCCAGCAGCTTCTCCGGGACGCGTCTCAATGAGCAGTTCTTC. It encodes CASSFSGTRLNEQFF.

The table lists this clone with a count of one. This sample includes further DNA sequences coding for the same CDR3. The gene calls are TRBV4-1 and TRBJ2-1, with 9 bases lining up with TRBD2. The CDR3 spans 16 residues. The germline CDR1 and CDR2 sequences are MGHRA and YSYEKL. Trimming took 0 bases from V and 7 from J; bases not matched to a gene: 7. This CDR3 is CASSQDRAGGLNEQFF. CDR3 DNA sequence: TGCGCCAGCAGCCAAGATCGGGCGGGGGGGCTTAATGAGCAGTTCTTC.

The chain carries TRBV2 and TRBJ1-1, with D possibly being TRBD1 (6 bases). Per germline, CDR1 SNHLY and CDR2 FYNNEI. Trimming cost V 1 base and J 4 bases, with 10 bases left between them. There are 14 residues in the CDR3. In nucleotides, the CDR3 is TGTGCCAGCAGTGAAGGGCAGGGGACCACTGAAGCTTTCTTT. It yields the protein CASSEGQGTTEAFF.

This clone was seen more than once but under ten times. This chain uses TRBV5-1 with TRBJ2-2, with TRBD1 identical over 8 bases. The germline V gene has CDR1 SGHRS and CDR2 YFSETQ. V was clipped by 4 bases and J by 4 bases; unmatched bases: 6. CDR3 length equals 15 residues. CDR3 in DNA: TGCGCCAGCAGCCCCGGACAGGGATTCACCGGGGAGCTGTTTTTT. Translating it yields CASSPGQGFTGELFF.

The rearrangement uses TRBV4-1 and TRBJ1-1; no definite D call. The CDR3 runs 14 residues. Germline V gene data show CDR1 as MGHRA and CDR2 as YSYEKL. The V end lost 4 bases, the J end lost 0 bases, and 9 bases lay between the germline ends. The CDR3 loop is CASSPVGLNTEAFF. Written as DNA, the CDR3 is TGCGCCAGCAGCCCGGTCGGCCTGAACACTGAAGCTTTCTTT.